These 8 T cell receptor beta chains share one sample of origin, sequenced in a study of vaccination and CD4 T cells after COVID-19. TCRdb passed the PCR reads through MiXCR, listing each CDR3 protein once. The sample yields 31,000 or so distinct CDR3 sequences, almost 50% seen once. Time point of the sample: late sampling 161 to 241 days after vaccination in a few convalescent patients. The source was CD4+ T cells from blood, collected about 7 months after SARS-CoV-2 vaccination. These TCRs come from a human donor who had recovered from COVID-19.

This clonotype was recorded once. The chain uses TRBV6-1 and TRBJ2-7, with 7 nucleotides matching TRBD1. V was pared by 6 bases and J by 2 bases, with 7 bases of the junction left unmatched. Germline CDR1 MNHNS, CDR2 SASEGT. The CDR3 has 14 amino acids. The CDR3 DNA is TGTGCCAGCAGCCGCGACAGGGTAGCCTACGAGCAGTACTTC. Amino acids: CASSRDRVAYEQYF.

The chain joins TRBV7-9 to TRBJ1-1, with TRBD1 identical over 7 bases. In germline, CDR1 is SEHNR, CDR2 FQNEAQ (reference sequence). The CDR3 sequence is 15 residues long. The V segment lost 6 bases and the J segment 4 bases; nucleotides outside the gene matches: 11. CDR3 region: CASRYEQGLATEAFF. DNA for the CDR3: TGTGCCAGCAGATATGAACAGGGGCTGGCCACTGAAGCTTTCTTT.

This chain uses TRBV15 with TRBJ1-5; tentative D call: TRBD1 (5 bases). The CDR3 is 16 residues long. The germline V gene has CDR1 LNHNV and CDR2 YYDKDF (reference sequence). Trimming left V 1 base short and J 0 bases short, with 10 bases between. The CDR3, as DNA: TGTGCCACCAGCAGAGCGGTAGGGGCTAGCAATCAGCCCCAGCATTTT. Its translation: CATSRAVGASNQPQHF.

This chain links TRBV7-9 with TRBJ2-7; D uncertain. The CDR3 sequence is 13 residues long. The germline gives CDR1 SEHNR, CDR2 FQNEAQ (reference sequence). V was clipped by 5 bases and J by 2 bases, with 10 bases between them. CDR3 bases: TGTGCCAGCAGCCAAAATGGGCCCTACGAGCAGTACTTC. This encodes CASSQNGPYEQYF. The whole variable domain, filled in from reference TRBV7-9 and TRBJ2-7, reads DTGVSQNPRHKITKRGQNVTFRCDPISEHNRLYWYRQTLGQGPEFLTYFQNEAQLEKSRLLSDRFSAERPKGSFSTLEIQRTEQGDSAMYLCASSQNGPYEQYFGPGTRLTVT.

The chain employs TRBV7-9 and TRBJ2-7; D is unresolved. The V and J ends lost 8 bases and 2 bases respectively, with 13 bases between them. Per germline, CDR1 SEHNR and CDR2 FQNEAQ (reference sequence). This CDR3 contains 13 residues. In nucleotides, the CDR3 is TGTGCCAGCCGCACGGACGTAGCCTACGAGCAGTACTTC. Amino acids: CASRTDVAYEQYF.

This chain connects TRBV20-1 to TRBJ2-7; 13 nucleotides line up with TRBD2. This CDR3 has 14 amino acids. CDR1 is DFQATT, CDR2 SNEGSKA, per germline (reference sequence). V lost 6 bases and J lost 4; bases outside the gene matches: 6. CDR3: CSAKGTSGEYEQYF. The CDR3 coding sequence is TGCAGTGCAAAGGGGACTAGCGGGGAGTACGAGCAGTACTTC.

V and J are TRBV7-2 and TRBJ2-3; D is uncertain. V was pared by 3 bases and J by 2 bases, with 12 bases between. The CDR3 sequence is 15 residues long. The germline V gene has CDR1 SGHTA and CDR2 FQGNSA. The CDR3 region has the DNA TGTGCCAGCAGCTTGCGGACCACCTACACAGATACGCAGTATTTT. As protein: CASSLRTTYTDTQYF.

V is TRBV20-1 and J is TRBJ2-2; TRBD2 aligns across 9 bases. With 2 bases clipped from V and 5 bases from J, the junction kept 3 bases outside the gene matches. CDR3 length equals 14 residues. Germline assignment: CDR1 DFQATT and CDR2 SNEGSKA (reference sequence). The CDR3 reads CSARPSGGTGELFF. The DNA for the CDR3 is TGCAGTGCTAGACCCAGCGGGGGGACCGGGGAGCTGTTTTTT.